Shown below are 29 T cell receptor beta chains from a single sample sequenced in a study of blood T cell repertoires in COVID-19. Libraries were prepared by immunoSEQ multiplex PCR; TCRdb keeps only in-frame clonotypes and omits some of them. The table has 25,000 to 35,000 clones, about 92% seen once. Sample: peripheral blood. The receptors derive from a man in his fifties with active COVID-19.

This chain connects TRBV7-8 to TRBJ2-7; TRBD1 matches 11 bases. The CDR3 runs to 16 residues. Trimming cost V 5 bases and J 3 bases; bases outside gene matches: 9. Germline loops: CDR1 SGHVS, CDR2 FQNEAQ. The CDR3 loop is CASSPQSGTGGYEQYF. The CDR3 DNA follows: TGTGCCAGCAGCCCACAGTCCGGGACAGGGGGCTACGAGCAGTACTTC.

CDR3 in DNA: TGTGCCAGCAGCTTGCGTGGGTCAGCGGGGAACTACGAGCAGTACTTC. It is translated as CASSLRGSAGNYEQYF. This chain links TRBV5-4 with TRBJ2-7; 7 nucleotides agree with TRBD2. The CDR3 is made up of 16 amino acids. From germline, CDR1 is SGHNT and CDR2 YYREEE (reference sequence). J lost 3 bases, V lost 1 base, and 10 bases had no gene match.

The gene calls are TRBV10-3 and TRBJ2-7, with 9 nucleotides matching TRBD2. The V gene's germline CDR1 is ENHRY and CDR2 SYGVKD. This CDR3 comprises 14 residues. Trimming removed 2 bases from V and 7 bases from J; junction bases left unmatched: 6. The CDR3 DNA sequence: TGTGCCATCAGTGAGGTAGCGGGAGTAAGTGAGCAGTACTTC. This sequence encodes CAISEVAGVSEQYF.

This chain joins TRBV4-2 and TRBJ1-5; D is possibly TRBD1 (5 bases). Trimming stripped 1 base from V and 1 base from J, with 11 bases between. Germline V CDR1 and CDR2: LGHNA, YNFKEQ. There are 16 residues in the CDR3. The CDR3 bases are TGTGCCAGCAGCCAAGCCGGGGGTAGGAGCAATCAGCCCCAGCATTTT. Translated: CASSQAGGRSNQPQHF.

The rearrangement uses TRBV7-2 and TRBJ2-1, with 9 bases that match TRBD2. CDR3 length: 17 amino acids. Germline V lookup: CDR1 SGHTA, CDR2 FQGNSA. J was trimmed by 4 bases and V by 1 base; bases with no gene match: 8. The CDR3 coding sequence is TGTGCCAGCAGCTTAGGTGTAGGGACTAGCCAATACAATGAGCAGTTCTTC. Its protein is CASSLGVGTSQYNEQFF.

This chain links TRBV5-6 with TRBJ2-1, with TRBD2 identical over 8 bases. In germline, CDR1 is SGHDT, CDR2 YYEEEE. J gave up 2 bases and V 1 base, and 2 bases lay outside the gene matches. This CDR3 comprises 15 residues. CDR3 region: CASSLLGLAYNEQFF. CDR3 nucleotide sequence: TGTGCCAGCAGCTTGTTGGGACTAGCCTACAATGAGCAGTTCTTC.

V and J are TRBV10-3 and TRBJ2-1, with TRBD2 matching 8 bases. This CDR3 has 16 residues. V trimming: 2 bases; J trimming: 7 bases; junction bases outside the gene matches: 10. CDR1 ENHRY and CDR2 SYGVKD come from the germline V gene. CDR3 protein: CAISERGSGAANEQFF. The DNA for the CDR3 is TGTGCCATCAGTGAGCGGGGTAGCGGGGCCGCGAATGAGCAGTTCTTC.

This clone was found once. V is TRBV2 and J is TRBJ1-4; 8 nucleotides align to TRBD1. Germline V gene lookup returns CDR1 SNHLY and CDR2 FYNNEI. V shed 6 bases and J 13 bases; nucleotides not matched to a gene: 7. This CDR3 comprises 12 residues. In DNA form, the CDR3 reads TGTGCCAGCAGGGTTGGGACAGGATTACTGTTTTTT. It codes for CASRVGTGLLFF.

This chain links TRBV6-2 or TRBV6-3 with TRBJ2-3, with D perhaps TRBD1 (5 bases). Germline V gene sequence: CDR1 MNHEY, CDR2 SVGEGT. V was trimmed by 0 bases and J by 6 bases, leaving 10 bases between them. The CDR3 has 14 amino acids. CDR3 coding DNA: TGTGCCAGCAGTTACTCGGGGCTCAGCGATACGCAGTATTTT. Encoded protein: CASSYSGLSDTQYF.

The gene calls are TRBV3-1 (or the pseudogene TRBV3-2) and TRBJ1-1; D possibly corresponds to TRBD1 (6 bases). This CDR3 region has 13 residues. V gave up 5 bases and J gave up 10 bases, with 17 bases separating them. The germline gives CDR1 LGHDT, CDR2 YNNKEL (reference sequence). The CDR3 loop is CASSKTGGQAAFF. In DNA form, the CDR3 reads TGTGCCAGCAGCAAGACGGGGGGCCAAGCAGCTTTCTTT.

The chain recombines TRBV9 with TRBJ2-1, with D possibly TRBD2 on 6 matching bases. With 2 bases removed from V and 2 bases from J, the gap between germline ends came to 8 bases. Germline values: CDR1 SGDLS, CDR2 YYNGEE. The CDR3 extends over 14 amino acids. The CDR3 nucleotides read TGTGCCAGCAGCGTCGCGGGGCCCTACAATGAGCAGTTCTTC. Its protein product is CASSVAGPYNEQFF.

The gene calls are TRBV3-1 (or the pseudogene TRBV3-2) and TRBJ2-5; 10 bases fit TRBD2. The CDR3 is 17 amino acids. The V gene end was trimmed by 4 bases and the J gene end by 2 bases; junction bases not matched to a gene: 10. CDR1 and CDR2 (germline): LGHDT, YNNKEL (reference sequence). The CDR3 reads CASSLRAGGPIQETQYF. The CDR3 region has the DNA TGTGCCAGCAGCCTCCGAGCGGGGGGGCCGATACAAGAGACCCAGTACTTC.

This clone has just a few counts. This sequence joins TRBV19 and TRBJ1-6; tentative D call: TRBD1 (5 bases). Germline V gives CDR1 LNHDA, CDR2 SQIVND (reference sequence). V lost 6 bases to trimming and J lost 9 bases, with 12 bases between them. The CDR3 totals 13 residues. CDR3 in amino acids: CASSLRVSSPLHF. DNA for the CDR3: TGTGCCAGTAGCCTCAGGGTGAGTTCACCCCTCCACTTT.

The gene calls are TRBV5-1 and TRBJ2-5; 8 nucleotides align to TRBD2. Trimming took 2 bases from V and 1 from J; bases not matched to a gene: 1. Looked up from germline, CDR1 is SGHRS and CDR2 is YFSETQ. This CDR3 spans 14 amino acids. The CDR3: CASSFGTSQETQYF. CDR3 DNA: TGCGCCAGCAGCTTTGGGACTAGCCAAGAGACCCAGTACTTC.

This rearrangement joins TRBV5-6 to TRBJ2-3; no reliable D call. The germline gives CDR1 SGHDT, CDR2 YYEEEE. Trimming left V 5 bases short and J 2 bases short, with 6 bases between. The CDR3 covers 12 residues. The CDR3 DNA reads TGTGCCAGCAGACAAGACACAGATACGCAGTATTTT. Its translation: CASRQDTDTQYF.

V is TRBV11-2 and J is TRBJ2-3; D not resolved. Trimming removed 0 bases at V and 2 bases at J, with 6 bases between. CDR1 and CDR2 (germline): SGHAT, FQNNGV. This CDR3 is built from 14 residues. CDR3 DNA sequence: TGTGCCAGCAGCTTAGATCGGTACACAGATACGCAGTATTTT. Protein sequence: CASSLDRYTDTQYF.

The chain joins TRBV3-1 (or the pseudogene TRBV3-2) to TRBJ2-7, with D perhaps TRBD1 (5 bases). The CDR3 runs 13 residues. Trimming removed 4 bases at V and 0 bases at J, with 7 bases between. Germline-derived CDR1 and CDR2 are LGHDT and YNNKEL (reference sequence). The CDR3 sequence is CASSLQGSYEQYF. CDR3 nucleotide sequence: TGTGCCAGCAGCCTCCAGGGCTCCTACGAGCAGTACTTC.

The chain recombines TRBV2 with TRBJ2-3; 9 bases match TRBD2. Germline CDR1 SNHLY, CDR2 FYNNEI. CDR3 length: 14 residues. J gave up 4 bases and V 7 bases, and 6 bases lay outside the gene matches. CDR3 DNA sequence: TGTGCCAGCACGGGTAGCGGGGGACCAGATACGCAGTATTTT. It encodes CASTGSGGPDTQYF.

CDR3 amino acids: CASSQDMRAGGNQPQHF. The CDR3 DNA reads TGCGCCAGCAGCCAAGACATGCGCGCGGGTGGCAATCAGCCCCAGCATTTT. J is TRBJ1-5 and V is TRBV4-1, with unresolved D. The germline V and J ends were trimmed by 0 bases and 2 bases, with 14 bases remaining between them. Germline CDR1 reads MGHRA; CDR2 reads YSYEKL. CDR3 length: 17 residues.

The chain joins TRBV7-6 to TRBJ1-3, with D possibly matching TRBD1 (6 bases). The CDR3 loop spans 14 amino acids. CDR1 SGHVS and CDR2 FNYEAQ come from the germline V gene. V gave up 2 bases and J gave up 4 bases, with 9 bases separating them. The CDR3: CASSLWDTGNTIYF. The CDR3 nucleotides read TGTGCCAGCAGCTTATGGGACACCGGAAACACCATATATTTT. The whole variable domain, filled in from reference TRBV7-6 and TRBJ1-3, reads GAGVSQSPRYKVTKRGQDVALRCDPISGHVSLYWYRQALGQGPEFLTYFNYEAQQDKSGLPNDRFSAERPEGSISTLTIQRTEQRDSAMYRCASSLWDTGNTIYFGEGSWLTVV.

This clone has a single count. The rearrangement joins TRBV30 to TRBJ2-7; possibly TRBD1 for D (6 bases). Germline lookup yields CDR1 GTSNPN and CDR2 SVGIG (reference sequence). V lost 3 bases, J lost 11 bases, and 17 bases lay in between. CDR3 size: 12 residues. The CDR3 reads CAWRGLRDTEYF. Written as DNA, the CDR3 is TGTGCCTGGAGAGGCCTTCGGGACACGGAGTACTTC.

This clone was observed once. CDR3 DNA sequence: TGTGCCAGCAGTTACTCGGGTATCGGAGTGTCTGAAGCTTTCTTT. Encoded protein: CASSYSGIGVSEAFF. V usage is TRBV6-5 and J usage is TRBJ1-1; D not resolved. Trimming pared 0 bases from V and 6 bases from J, leaving 14 bases between. Germline V CDR1 and CDR2: MNHEY, SVGAGI. This CDR3 region has 15 residues.

V usage is TRBV30 and J usage is TRBJ2-7; the match to TRBD2 covers 9 bases. This CDR3 contains 18 residues. In germline, CDR1 is GTSNPN, CDR2 SVGIG (reference sequence). Losses at the gene ends were 0 bases for V and 2 bases for J; bases not matched to a gene: 14. In nucleotides, the CDR3 is TGTGCCTGGAGTGTACTAGATTTTATAGCGGGGGCCCCCTACGAGCAGTACTTC. Translated, it gives CAWSVLDFIAGAPYEQYF.

J is TRBJ1-5 and V is TRBV29-1; D might be TRBD1 (5 bases). CDR3 length equals 14 residues. V was clipped by 4 bases and J by 1 base, with 11 bases between them. Per the germline V gene, CDR1 is SQVTM and CDR2 is ANQGSEA. CDR3 loop: CSVGGGNSNQPQHF. CDR3 in DNA: TGCAGCGTTGGGGGGGGGAACAGCAATCAGCCCCAGCATTTT.

This chain uses TRBV2 with TRBJ1-1, with D uncertain. The CDR3 is 13 amino acids. From germline, CDR1 is SNHLY and CDR2 FYNNEI. Trimming removed 8 bases at V and 1 base at J, with 11 bases between. The DNA of the CDR3 is TGTGCCAGCGAACCAAACAAGAACACTGAAGCTTTCTTT. Its protein is CASEPNKNTEAFF.

V usage is TRBV6-6 and J usage is TRBJ1-1; D ambiguous. Germline CDR1 MNHNY, CDR2 SVGAGI (reference sequence). The germline V and J ends were trimmed by 0 bases and 4 bases, with 9 bases remaining between them. The CDR3 has 14 residues. In nucleotides, the CDR3 is TGTGCCAGCAGTTACTCTCAGGTAGGCACTGAAGCTTTCTTT. Protein product: CASSYSQVGTEAFF.

This rearrangement joins TRBV5-1 to TRBJ2-7, with a tentative D call TRBD1 (6 bases). The CDR3 extends over 14 amino acids. Between the trimmed V and J ends, which lost 4 bases and 3 bases, there was a span of 14 bases. Germline CDR1 SGHRS, CDR2 YFSETQ. DNA for the CDR3: TGCGCCAGCAGCCGAGGACAGAACAACTACGAGCAGTACTTC. Translating gives CASSRGQNNYEQYF.

This chain links TRBV19 with TRBJ1-1, with 8 bases matching TRBD1. V shed 4 bases, J shed 3 bases, and the junction held 7 bases outside the gene matches. The germline CDR1 and CDR2 sequences are LNHDA and SQIVND (reference sequence). The CDR3 loop spans 15 amino acids. CDR3 in amino acids: CASSSDRGGDTEAFF. The CDR3 DNA is TGTGCCAGTAGTAGTGACAGGGGTGGGGACACTGAAGCTTTCTTT.

The rearrangement links TRBV7-2 to TRBJ1-1, with no clear D. In germline, CDR1 is SGHTA, CDR2 FQGNSA. Trimming stripped 1 base from V and 1 base from J, with 7 bases between. This CDR3 region has 14 residues. CDR3 DNA sequence: TGTGCCAGCAGCTTAGAGCGGTCGAACACTGAAGCTTTCTTT. It translates to CASSLERSNTEAFF.